The clone carrying this T cell receptor beta chain came up a few times. The length of the CDR3 is 13 residues. Germline CDR1 SGHTA, CDR2 FQGNSA. The V end was cut by 2 bases, the J end by 3 bases, with 7 bases between. These data are taken from a study of blood T cell repertoires in COVID-19. The table came from immunoSEQ multiplex PCR; TCRdb's copy has only in-frame clones and leaves some out. The profile covers under 65,000 clones, with 90% to 95% appearing a single time and around 9.4% taken by the ten largest. Sequencing input: peripheral blood. This chain uses TRBV7-2 with TRBJ1-1; D ambiguous. This TCR derives from a human donor in a cohort sampled during active COVID-19. In DNA, the CDR3 is TGTGCCAGCAGCTTATCTTTCGACACTGAAGCTTTCTTT. This translates into CASSLSFDTEAFF.